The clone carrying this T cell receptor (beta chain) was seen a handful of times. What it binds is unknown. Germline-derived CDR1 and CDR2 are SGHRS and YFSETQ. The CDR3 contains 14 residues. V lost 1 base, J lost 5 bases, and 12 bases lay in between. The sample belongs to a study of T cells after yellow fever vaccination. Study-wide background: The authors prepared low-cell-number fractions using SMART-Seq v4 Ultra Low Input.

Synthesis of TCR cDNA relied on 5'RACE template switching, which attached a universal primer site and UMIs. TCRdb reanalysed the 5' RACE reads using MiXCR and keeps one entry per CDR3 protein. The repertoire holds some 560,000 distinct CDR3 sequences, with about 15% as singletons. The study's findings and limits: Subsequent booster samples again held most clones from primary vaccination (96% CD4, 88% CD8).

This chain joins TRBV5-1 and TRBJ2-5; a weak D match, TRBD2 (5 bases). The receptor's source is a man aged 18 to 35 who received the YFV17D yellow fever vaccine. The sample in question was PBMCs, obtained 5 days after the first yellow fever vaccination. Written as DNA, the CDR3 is TGCGCCAGCAGCTTGATAGCGTTCCTGGAGACCCAGTACTTC. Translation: CASSLIAFLETQYF.